The 23 T cell receptor beta chains reported below all come from one sample, sequenced in a study of cytomegalovirus exposure and HLA in healthy donors. Produced via immunoSEQ multiplex PCR; TCRdb's table is partial and in-frame only. The table lists 100,000 or so clones, 70% to 90% of them singletons. Sequenced material: PBMCs. These receptors all come from a woman younger than 35 in good health and CMV-seropositive.

Remarks on this clone: Relative to the germline gene, one junction end is altered; a read error may explain this. The chain combines TRBV7-7 with TRBJ2-3; D not resolved. CDR1 is SSHAT, CDR2 FNYEAQ, per germline (reference sequence). This CDR3 is 14 amino acids long. CDR3 DNA sequence: TGTGCTAGCAGTCTCGACTTTTTCACAGATACGCAGTATTTT. Translated, it gives CASSLDFFTDTQYF.

The chain recombines TRBV11-3 with TRBJ2-5; no clear D gene. V was shortened by 2 bases and J by 5 bases, with 9 bases between the two germline ends. This CDR3 has 13 amino acids. Germline CDR1 SGHNT, CDR2 YENEEA. CDR3 nucleotides: TGTGCCAGCAGCTTACCCCCTTCCGAGACCCAGTACTTC. This sequence encodes CASSLPPSETQYF.

V usage is TRBV2 and J usage is TRBJ2-5, with 10 bases identical to TRBD1. Looked up from germline, CDR1 is SNHLY and CDR2 is FYNNEI. The CDR3 runs 13 residues. J was trimmed by 5 bases and V by 5 bases; bases with no gene match: 2. The CDR3 loop is CASSRQGAETQYF. For the CDR3, the DNA is TGTGCCAGCAGTCGACAGGGGGCTGAGACCCAGTACTTC.

The V gene is TRBV19, the J gene TRBJ1-1; no clear D. Per the germline V gene, CDR1 is LNHDA and CDR2 is SQIVND (reference sequence). Trimming took 1 base from V and 1 from J, leaving 7 bases between them. This CDR3 spans 14 amino acids. The CDR3: CASSIVAENTEAFF. The CDR3 DNA sequence: TGTGCCAGTAGTATAGTGGCAGAGAACACTGAAGCTTTCTTT.

The CDR3 here is CSVVPTSGRVGDEQFF. CDR3 in DNA: TGCAGCGTTGTCCCGACTAGCGGGAGGGTTGGGGATGAGCAGTTCTTC. The genes are TRBV29-1 and TRBJ2-1; 14 nucleotides match TRBD2. V was pared by 4 bases and J by 8 bases, with 10 bases of the junction left unmatched. The V gene's germline CDR1 is SQVTM and CDR2 ANQGSEA. The CDR3 has 16 amino acids.

The V call is TRBV2, the J call TRBJ2-1; 10 bases are a match to TRBD1. From germline, CDR1 is SNHLY and CDR2 FYNNEI. This CDR3 region has 14 residues. J lost 4 bases, V lost 8 bases, and 5 bases had no gene match. CDR3 sequence: CASPRTGGYNEQFF. CDR3 bases: TGTGCCAGCCCACGGACAGGGGGTTACAATGAGCAGTTCTTC.

The J gene is TRBJ2-3, the V gene TRBV6-5; D call uncertain. CDR1 MNHEY and CDR2 SVGAGI come from the germline V gene. Trimming shortened V by 0 bases and J by 1 base, and 8 bases separated the two germline ends. This CDR3 is built from 15 residues. The CDR3: CASSYSASGTDTQYF. The CDR3 DNA follows: TGTGCCAGCAGTTACTCGGCGAGCGGCACAGATACGCAGTATTTT.

CDR3 sequence (DNA): TGTGCCAGCAGCTCAGGGATCTCCTACAATGAGCAGTTCTTC. Translated: CASSSGISYNEQFF. This sequence joins TRBV9 and TRBJ2-1, with a tentative D call TRBD1 (5 bases). The CDR3 loop spans 14 amino acids. Trimming removed 4 bases at V and 0 bases at J, with 8 bases between. The V gene's germline CDR1 is SGDLS and CDR2 YYNGEE.

The V call is TRBV14, the J call TRBJ2-7, with D possibly matching TRBD2 (6 bases). Trimming pared 1 base from V and 9 bases from J, leaving 10 bases between. This CDR3 spans 12 amino acids. The germline V gene has CDR1 SGHDN and CDR2 FVKESK. The CDR3 region has the DNA TGTGCCAGCAGCCAAGCTATCGGGGGGCAGTACTTC. As protein: CASSQAIGGQYF.

The chain joins TRBV7-9 to TRBJ2-3; 11 bases agree with TRBD2. Germline CDR1 SEHNR, CDR2 FQNEAQ (reference sequence). V shed 4 bases and J 2 bases; nucleotides not matched to a gene: 8. There are 17 residues in the CDR3. CDR3 in amino acids: CASSSIETSGATDTQYF. CDR3 bases: TGTGCCAGCAGCTCGATCGAGACTAGCGGGGCCACAGATACGCAGTATTTT.

This clone has only one observation. The chain is built from TRBV4-1 and TRBJ2-7, with D possibly matching TRBD1 (6 bases). V shed 2 bases and J shed 2 bases, with 16 bases lying between them. The germline CDR1 and CDR2 sequences are MGHRA and YSYEKL. The CDR3 has 16 residues. CDR3 sequence (DNA): TGCGCCAGCAGCCAACCTCCGGCCAGGGGCACCTACGAGCAGTACTTC. Protein product: CASSQPPARGTYEQYF.

The chain carries TRBV7-9 and TRBJ2-1; D remains unclear. This CDR3 is 14 amino acids long. The V end lost 1 base, the J end lost 7 bases, and 11 bases lay between the germline ends. Germline V lookup: CDR1 SEHNR, CDR2 FQNEAQ (reference sequence). CDR3 nucleotides: TGTGCCAGCAGCTTAGTAGATCTCCGGAATGAGCAGTTCTTC. Protein: CASSLVDLRNEQFF.

The sample holds one count of this clone. The chain carries TRBV19 and TRBJ1-3; no clear D gene. V was cut by 3 bases and J by 2 bases, with 8 bases left in between. Looked up from germline, CDR1 is LNHDA and CDR2 is SQIVND (reference sequence). This CDR3 comprises 14 residues. The DNA for the CDR3 is TGTGCCAGTAGTATCCGCGGGGCTGGAAACACCATATATTTT. Amino acid sequence: CASSIRGAGNTIYF.

This clone has a single count. The genes are TRBV27 and TRBJ2-3; D possibly corresponds to TRBD1 (6 bases). V was pared by 6 bases and J by 5 bases, with 18 bases between. Germline assignment: CDR1 MNHEY and CDR2 SMNVEV (reference sequence). The CDR3 length is 15 residues. CDR3: CASRRGSGRKDTQYF. The CDR3 coding sequence is TGTGCCAGCAGGAGGGGGTCGGGAAGAAAAGATACGCAGTATTTT.

A few counts support this clone. The V gene is TRBV5-1, the J gene TRBJ1-1, with 11 bases that match TRBD1. The CDR3 length is 17 residues. The V segment lost 2 bases and the J segment 4 bases; nucleotides outside the gene matches: 10. Germline V lookup: CDR1 SGHRS, CDR2 YFSETQ. CDR3 nucleotides: TGCGCCAGCAGCTTACGACCCGTGGGACAGGGGGGCACTGAAGCTTTCTTT. Its protein is CASSLRPVGQGGTEAFF.

V is TRBV2 and J is TRBJ2-5; 10 bases map to TRBD2. The germline V gene has CDR1 SNHLY and CDR2 FYNNEI. The CDR3 spans 22 residues. V dropped 3 bases and J dropped 2; count of bases not matched to a gene: 24. CDR3 residues: CASSELSIGLAANSPVQETQYF. CDR3 coding DNA: TGTGCCAGCAGTGAGTTATCGATAGGACTAGCGGCAAACTCGCCGGTACAAGAGACCCAGTACTTC.

V is TRBV7-6 and J is TRBJ1-4; D call uncertain. Germline CDR1 and CDR2: SGHVS and FNYEAQ. The V end lost 0 bases, the J end lost 2 bases, and 10 bases lay between the germline ends. This CDR3 has 16 residues. Here the CDR3 DNA reads TGTGCCAGCAGCTTAGCAGGAGGCTCGACTAATGAAAAACTGTTTTTT. It codes for CASSLAGGSTNEKLFF.

The chain combines TRBV7-9 with TRBJ2-1; 7 nucleotides align to TRBD1. Trimming removed 2 bases from V and 7 bases from J; junction bases left unmatched: 2. The CDR3 sequence is 13 residues long. The germline V gene encodes CDR1 SEHNR and CDR2 FQNEAQ (reference sequence). The CDR3 DNA follows: TGTGCCAGCAGCTTACCCAGGGGGAATGAGCAGTTCTTC. The encoded protein is CASSLPRGNEQFF.

In regard to this clone: The junction shows a germline mismatch at one end, possibly a read error. V gene TRBV7-7 combines with J gene TRBJ1-4, with 9 bases lining up with TRBD1. The germline V gene has CDR1 SSHAT and CDR2 FNYEAQ (reference sequence). The CDR3 has 14 residues. CDR3 amino acids: CASSPGTGNEKLFF. For the CDR3, the DNA is TGTGCTAGCAGCCCCGGGACAGGGAATGAAAAACTGTTTTTT.

This chain links TRBV5-1 with TRBJ2-6; TRBD1 might be the D (5 bases). The CDR3 extends over 15 amino acids. Germline V gene lookup returns CDR1 SGHRS and CDR2 YFSETQ. V shed 4 bases and J shed 1 base, with 9 bases lying between them. The CDR3 DNA sequence: TGCGCCAGCAGCGCGACAGCTTCTGGGGCCAACGTCCTGACTTTC. Its translation is CASSATASGANVLTF.

DNA of the CDR3: TGCGCCAGCAGCCCCCGGGGGAACACAGATACGCAGTATTTT. Translation: CASSPRGNTDTQYF. The rearrangement links TRBV5-1 to TRBJ2-3, with D possibly matching TRBD2 (6 bases). Germline V CDR1 and CDR2: SGHRS, YFSETQ. The CDR3 runs to 14 residues. Trimming took 4 bases from V and 2 from J, leaving 11 bases between them.

The chain employs TRBV10-3 and TRBJ2-5, with D possibly matching TRBD1 (6 bases). From germline, CDR1 is ENHRY and CDR2 SYGVKD. The CDR3 is 14 amino acids. V lost 4 bases and J lost 7, with 16 bases in between. DNA for the CDR3: TGTGCCATCAGTGCAAATCAGGGGTTGATGACCCAGTACTTC. It specifies CAISANQGLMTQYF.

V gene TRBV30 combines with J gene TRBJ2-5, with TRBD2 identical over 8 bases. Per the germline V gene, CDR1 is GTSNPN and CDR2 is SVGIG (reference sequence). Trimming took 4 bases from V and 5 from J; bases not matched to a gene: 18. The CDR3 is 17 residues long. The CDR3 is CAWNLETGTSVGETQYF. The CDR3 nucleotides read TGTGCCTGGAACCTAGAAACCGGGACTAGTGTAGGCGAGACCCAGTACTTC.